This T cell receptor (beta chain) came from a study of blood T cells in healthy people across ages. Study observations and caveats: Unsorted PBMCs ruled out conclusive naive versus antigen-experienced comparison. A greater number of naive CD4+ cells and higher diversity distinguished long-lived donors from aged donors.

V lost 1 base and J lost 4, with 7 bases in between. From germline, CDR1 is LGHNA and CDR2 YNFKEQ. CDR3 length: 13 amino acids. A second PCR, run for roughly 7 to 11 cycles, used a sample-barcoded 5' primer plus a J-beta primer mix. MiXCR, applied by TCRdb to the 5' RACE reads, yields one record per CDR3 protein. The sample consists of 1,800,000 or so distinct CDR3 sequences, more than 35% of them appearing once. On this clonotype: The target antigen is unknown.

The V gene is TRBV4-2, the J gene TRBJ1-2; D is unresolved. Sequenced material: blood. The TCR was taken from a human donor in good health. CDR3 nucleotide sequence: TGTGCCAGCAGCCAAGGCACCACCTATGGCTACACCTTC. Translation gives CASSQGTTYGYTF.